This T cell receptor (beta chain) was profiled in a study of circulating CD8 cells and anti-PD-1 response in melanoma. General study findings and limits: Published repertoire comparisons used only baseline and M1 samples from a small cohort with few responders. The cohort mixed treatment-naive and previously treated patients.

This clonotype is large (0.1 to 1%) by share. Its matching antigen is unknown. The CDR3 sequence is 14 residues long. Germline V gene data show CDR1 as MNHEY and CDR2 as SMNVEV (reference sequence). Trimming cost V 4 bases and J 7 bases; bases outside gene matches: 7. Using 15 ng of total RNA, TCR libraries were made with the QIAseq Immune Repertoire TCR panel. TCRdb re-called the reads with MiXCR, one entry per CDR3 protein. Of about 500 distinct CDR3 sequences in the sample, approximately 11% were seen once. Sorting of live CD3+CD8+TCRalphabeta+ cells by PD-1 and/or TIGIT gave four subsets. The specimen comprised CD8+ T cells from PBMCs, sampled at baseline or after one month of anti-PD-1 therapy (not recorded which). The V call is TRBV27, the J call TRBJ1-2, with 9 positions matching TRBD1. The sequence was collected from a human donor with melanoma. CDR3 bases: TGTGCCAGCAGTTCCCGGACAGGGGATCTTGGCTACACCTTC. Protein: CASSSRTGDLGYTF.